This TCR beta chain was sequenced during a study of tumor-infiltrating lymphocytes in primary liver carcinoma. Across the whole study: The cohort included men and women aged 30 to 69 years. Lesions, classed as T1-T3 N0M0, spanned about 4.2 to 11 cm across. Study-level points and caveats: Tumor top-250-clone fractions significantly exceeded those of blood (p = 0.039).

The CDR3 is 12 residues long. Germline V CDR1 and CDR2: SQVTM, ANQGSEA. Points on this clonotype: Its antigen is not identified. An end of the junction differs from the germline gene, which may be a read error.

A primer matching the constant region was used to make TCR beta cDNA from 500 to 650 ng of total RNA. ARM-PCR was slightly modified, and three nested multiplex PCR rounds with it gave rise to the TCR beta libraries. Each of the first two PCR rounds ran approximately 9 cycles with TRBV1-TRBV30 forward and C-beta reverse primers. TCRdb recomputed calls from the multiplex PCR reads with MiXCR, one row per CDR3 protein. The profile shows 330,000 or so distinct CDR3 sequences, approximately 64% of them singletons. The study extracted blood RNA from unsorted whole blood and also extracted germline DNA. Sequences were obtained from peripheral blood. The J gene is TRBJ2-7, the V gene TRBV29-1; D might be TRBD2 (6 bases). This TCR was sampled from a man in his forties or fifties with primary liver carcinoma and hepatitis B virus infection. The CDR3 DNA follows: TGCAGCGTTGCGTCGGGGGAGCCCGAGCCGTACTTC. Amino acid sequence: CSVASGEPEPYF.